The rows below give T cell receptor beta chains drawn from one sample of a study of blood T cell repertoires in COVID-19. Assay used: immunoSEQ multiplex PCR; TCRdb lists only in-frame clones, some missing. The sample consists of 200,000 to 300,000 clones, approximately 89% of them appearing once. The specimen sequenced was peripheral blood. The receptor source for this set is a man in his forties who had recovered from COVID-19. CDR3s leave out the opening cysteine and the closing phenylalanine or tryptophan.

10 TRBJ1-2 TRBV12-5 ASGSPDYGYT
17 TRBJ2-1 TRBV11-2 ASSITSGKRMSSYNEQF
12 TRBJ2-3 TRBV20-1 SASPRGAPDTQY
14 TRBJ2-3 TRBV5-1 ASSFSSGGAADTQY
9 TRBJ2-4 TRBV6-5 ASSHRDIQY
10 TRBJ2-7 TRBV29-1 SGKIQGYEQY
15 TRBJ2-2 TRBV30 AWRELRGTANTGELF
13 TRBJ1-4 TRBV19 ASTFRGPGGEKLF
12 TRBJ2-3 TRBV19 ASSLGQGKDTQY
13 TRBJ2-7 TRBV5-1 ASSPYPTGIYEQY
10 TRBJ2-6 TRBV27 ASSLGGNVLT
13 TRBJ1-5 TRBV9 ASSTGTGGNQPQH
10 TRBJ2-4 TRBV2 ASGYKRNIQY
12 TRBJ1-1 TRBV2 ASSERAQNTEAF
14 TRBJ2-3 TRBV6-2/TRBV6-3 ASSYGARIQSDTQY
13 TRBJ1-4 TRBV10-2 ASRPQGAVNEKLF
14 TRBJ1-2 TRBV3-1/TRBV3-2 ASSQEPTGTFSGYT
10 TRBJ2-3 TRBV19 ASSMRLDTQY
11 TRBJ1-2 TRBV5-1 ASSFTQGGGYT
16 TRBJ1-2 TRBV3-1/TRBV3-2 ASRHGGETGKANYGYT
12 TRBJ1-4 TRBV15 ATSRRNSAGKLF
14 TRBJ1-4 TRBV18 ASSPEVGLKEEKLF
12 TRBJ1-2 TRBV19 ASSIEDRGAGYT
13 TRBJ2-1 TRBV10-1 ASSVFRDSANEQF
15 TRBJ2-7 TRBV4-3 ASSQILSGGRVYEQY
9 TRBJ1-1 TRBV29-1 SVADSPEAF
13 TRBJ2-4 TRBV4-1 ASPRAGGAKNIQY